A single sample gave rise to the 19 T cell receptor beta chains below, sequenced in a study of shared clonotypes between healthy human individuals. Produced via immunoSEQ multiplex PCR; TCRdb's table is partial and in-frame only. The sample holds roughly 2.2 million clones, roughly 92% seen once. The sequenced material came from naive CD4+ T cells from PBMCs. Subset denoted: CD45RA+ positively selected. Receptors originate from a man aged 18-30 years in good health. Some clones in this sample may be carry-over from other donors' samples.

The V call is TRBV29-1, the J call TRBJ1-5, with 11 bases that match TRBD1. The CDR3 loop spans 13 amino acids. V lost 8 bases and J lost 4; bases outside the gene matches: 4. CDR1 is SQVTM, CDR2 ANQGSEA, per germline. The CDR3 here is CSTGTGGNQPQHF. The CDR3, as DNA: TGCAGCACCGGGACAGGGGGTAATCAGCCCCAGCATTTT.

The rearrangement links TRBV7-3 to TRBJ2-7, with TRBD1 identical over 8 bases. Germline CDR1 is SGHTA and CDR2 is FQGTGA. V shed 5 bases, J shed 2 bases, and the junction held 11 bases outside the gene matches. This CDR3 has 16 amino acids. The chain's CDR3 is CASSRTGTGAPYEQYF. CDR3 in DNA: TGTGCCAGCAGCCGGACAGGGACAGGAGCCCCCTACGAGCAGTACTTC.

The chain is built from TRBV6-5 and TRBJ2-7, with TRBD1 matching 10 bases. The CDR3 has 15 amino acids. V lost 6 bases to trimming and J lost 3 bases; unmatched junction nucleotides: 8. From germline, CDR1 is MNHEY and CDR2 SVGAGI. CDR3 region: CASRRQGAGGYEQYF. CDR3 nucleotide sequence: TGTGCCAGCAGAAGACAGGGGGCAGGAGGCTACGAGCAGTACTTC.

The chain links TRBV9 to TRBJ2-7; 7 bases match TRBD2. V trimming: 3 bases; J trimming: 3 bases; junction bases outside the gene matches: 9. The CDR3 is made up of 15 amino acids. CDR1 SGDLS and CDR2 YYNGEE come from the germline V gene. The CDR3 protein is CASSEGGGRGYEQYF. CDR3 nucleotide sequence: TGTGCCAGCAGCGAGGGCGGGGGTCGAGGCTACGAGCAGTACTTC.

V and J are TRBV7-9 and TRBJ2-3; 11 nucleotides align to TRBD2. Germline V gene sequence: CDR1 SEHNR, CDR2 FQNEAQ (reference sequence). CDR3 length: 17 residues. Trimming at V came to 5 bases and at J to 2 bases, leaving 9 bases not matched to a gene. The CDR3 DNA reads TGTGCCAGCAGCCCTGTTGGGACTAGCGGTTACACAGATACGCAGTATTTT. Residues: CASSPVGTSGYTDTQYF.

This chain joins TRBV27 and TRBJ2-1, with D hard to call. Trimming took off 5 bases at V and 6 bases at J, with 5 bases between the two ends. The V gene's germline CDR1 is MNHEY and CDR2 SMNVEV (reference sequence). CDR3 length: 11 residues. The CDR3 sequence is CASSASNEQFF. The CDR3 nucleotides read TGTGCCAGCAGTGCCTCCAATGAGCAGTTCTTC.

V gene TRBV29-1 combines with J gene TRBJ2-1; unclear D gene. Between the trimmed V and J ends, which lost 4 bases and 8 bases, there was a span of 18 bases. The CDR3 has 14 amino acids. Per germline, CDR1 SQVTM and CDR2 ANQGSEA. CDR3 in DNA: TGCAGCGTTGTGGGTTCTCCACCTGAGGATGAGCAGTTCTTC. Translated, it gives CSVVGSPPEDEQFF.

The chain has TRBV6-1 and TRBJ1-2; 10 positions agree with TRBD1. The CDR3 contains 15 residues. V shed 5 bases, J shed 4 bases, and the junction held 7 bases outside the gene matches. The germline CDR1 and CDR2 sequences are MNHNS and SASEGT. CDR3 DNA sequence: TGTGCCAGCAGTCCTCCGGGACAGGGGCCCTATGGCTACACCTTC. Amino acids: CASSPPGQGPYGYTF.

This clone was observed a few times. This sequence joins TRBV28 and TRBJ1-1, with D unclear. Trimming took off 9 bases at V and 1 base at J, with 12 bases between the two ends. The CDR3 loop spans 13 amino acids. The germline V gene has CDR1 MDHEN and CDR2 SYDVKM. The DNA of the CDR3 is TGTGCCAGTAGAACTCCGTGGAACACTGAAGCTTTCTTT. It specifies CASRTPWNTEAFF.

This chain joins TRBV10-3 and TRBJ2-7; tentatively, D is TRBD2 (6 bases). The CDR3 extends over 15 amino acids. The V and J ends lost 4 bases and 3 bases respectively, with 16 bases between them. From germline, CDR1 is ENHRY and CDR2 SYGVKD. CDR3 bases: TGTGCCATCAGTGGGGGACTCAGAACCCTCTACGAGCAGTACTTC. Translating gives CAISGGLRTLYEQYF.

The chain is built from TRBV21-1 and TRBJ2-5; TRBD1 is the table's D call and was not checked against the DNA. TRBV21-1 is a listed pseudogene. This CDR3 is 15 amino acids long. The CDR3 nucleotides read TGTGCCATCCAAATGGACAGGAGGTACCAAGAGACCCAGTACTTC. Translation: CAIQMDRRYQETQYF.

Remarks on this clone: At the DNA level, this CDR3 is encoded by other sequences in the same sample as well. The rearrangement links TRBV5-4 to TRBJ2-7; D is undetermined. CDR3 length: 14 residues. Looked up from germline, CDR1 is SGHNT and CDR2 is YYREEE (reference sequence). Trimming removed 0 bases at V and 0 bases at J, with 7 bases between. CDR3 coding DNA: TGTGCCAGCAGCTTGGAAGTGAGCTCCTACGAGCAGTACTTC. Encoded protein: CASSLEVSSYEQYF.

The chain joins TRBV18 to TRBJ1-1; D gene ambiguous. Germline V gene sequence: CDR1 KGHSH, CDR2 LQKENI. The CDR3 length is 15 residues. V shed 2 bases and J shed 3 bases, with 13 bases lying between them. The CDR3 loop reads CASSPAGFRYTEAFF. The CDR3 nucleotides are TGTGCCAGCTCACCAGCGGGGTTCAGGTACACTGAAGCTTTCTTT. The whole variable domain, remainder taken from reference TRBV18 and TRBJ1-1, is NAGVMQNPRHLVRRRGQEARLRCSPMKGHSHVYWYRQLPEEGLKFMVYLQKENIIDESGMPKERFSAEFPKEGPSILRIQQVVRGDSAAYFCASSPAGFRYTEAFFGQGTRLTVV.

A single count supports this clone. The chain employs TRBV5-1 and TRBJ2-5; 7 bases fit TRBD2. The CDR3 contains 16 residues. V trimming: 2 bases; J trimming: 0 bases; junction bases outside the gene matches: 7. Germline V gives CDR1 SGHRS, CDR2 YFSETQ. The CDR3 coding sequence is TGCGCCAGCAGCTTCGACCTGGGAGGGTACCAAGAGACCCAGTACTTC. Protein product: CASSFDLGGYQETQYF.

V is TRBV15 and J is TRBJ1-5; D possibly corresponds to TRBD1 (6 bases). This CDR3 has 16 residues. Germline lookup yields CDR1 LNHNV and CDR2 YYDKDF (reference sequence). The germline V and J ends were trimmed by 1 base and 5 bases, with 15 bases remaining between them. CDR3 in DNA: TGTGCCACCAGCAGAGGGAGGGGCAGGGGAGATCAGCCCCAGCATTTT. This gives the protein CATSRGRGRGDQPQHF.

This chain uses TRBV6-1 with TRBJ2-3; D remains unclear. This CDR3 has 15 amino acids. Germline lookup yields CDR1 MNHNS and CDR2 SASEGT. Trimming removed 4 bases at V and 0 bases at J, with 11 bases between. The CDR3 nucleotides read TGTGCCAGCAGTGTAACGTGGGCTAGCACAGATACGCAGTATTTT. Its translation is CASSVTWASTDTQYF.

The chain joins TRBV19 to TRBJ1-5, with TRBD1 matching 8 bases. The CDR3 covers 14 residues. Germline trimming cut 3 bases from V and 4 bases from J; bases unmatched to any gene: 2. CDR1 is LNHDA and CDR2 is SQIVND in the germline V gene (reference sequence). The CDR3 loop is CASSMGQVNQPQHF. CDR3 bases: TGTGCCAGTAGTATGGGACAGGTTAATCAGCCCCAGCATTTT.

For the CDR3, the DNA is TGCGCCAGCAGCTTGGGTGCGGGAGTTGAGCAGTTCTTC. Its protein product is CASSLGAGVEQFF. The V call is TRBV5-1, the J call TRBJ2-1; 7 bases are shared with TRBD2. Germline V CDR1 and CDR2: SGHRS, YFSETQ. The CDR3 is made up of 13 amino acids. V shed 0 bases, J shed 9 bases, and the junction held 3 bases outside the gene matches.

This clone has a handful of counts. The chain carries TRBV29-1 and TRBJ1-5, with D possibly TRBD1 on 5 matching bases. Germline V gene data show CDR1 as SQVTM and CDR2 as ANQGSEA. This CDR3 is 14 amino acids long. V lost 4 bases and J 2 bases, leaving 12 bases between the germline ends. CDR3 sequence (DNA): TGCAGCGTTGCCGGCAGGGAAGGCAATCAGCCCCAGCATTTT. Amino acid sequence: CSVAGREGNQPQHF.